This T cell receptor beta chain is drawn from a study of beta chain features in type 1 diabetes. TCRB transcripts that were expressed got sequenced, as all of the isolated RNA had been reverse transcribed. Using immunoSEQ multiplex PCR, the repertoire was profiled, and TCRdb retains in-frame clones only, with some absent. Among fewer than 650,000 clones listed, 15% to 18% were seen once. Sequences were obtained from naive CD4+ T cells from blood. This sequence originates from a man younger than 35 in good health.

The CDR3 DNA reads TGTGCCAGCAGCCGATATGGAGGGAACACCGGGGAGCTGTTTTTT. This codes for CASSRYGGNTGELFF. The chain recombines TRBV14 with TRBJ2-2, with a tentative D call TRBD2 (5 bases). CDR1 and CDR2 from the germline V gene are SGHDN and FVKESK. The CDR3 is 15 residues long. The V end was cut by 4 bases, the J end by 1 base, with 10 bases between.